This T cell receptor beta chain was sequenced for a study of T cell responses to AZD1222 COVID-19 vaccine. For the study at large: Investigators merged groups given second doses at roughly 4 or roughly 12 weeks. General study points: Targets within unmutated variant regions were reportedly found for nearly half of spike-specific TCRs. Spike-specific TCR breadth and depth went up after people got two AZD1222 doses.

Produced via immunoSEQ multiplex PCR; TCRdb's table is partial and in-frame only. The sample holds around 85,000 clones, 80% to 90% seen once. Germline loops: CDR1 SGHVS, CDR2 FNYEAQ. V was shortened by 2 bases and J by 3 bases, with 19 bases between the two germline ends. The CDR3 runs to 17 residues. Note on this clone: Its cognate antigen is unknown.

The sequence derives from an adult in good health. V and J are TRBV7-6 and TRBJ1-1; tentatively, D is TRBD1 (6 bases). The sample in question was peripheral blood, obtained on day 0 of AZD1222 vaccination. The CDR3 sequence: CASSLLGAGVSYTEAFF. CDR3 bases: TGTGCCAGCAGCTTACTGGGGGCCGGAGTGTCGTACACTGAAGCTTTCTTT.